This T cell receptor beta chain was recovered during a study of T cell responses to AZD1222 COVID-19 vaccine. Overall study findings and caveats: Repertoires in all cases were sampled only once the peak T cell response had passed. It should be noted that donors were predominantly white British and more often female, and clonal diversity was possibly underestimated. Once two AZD1222 doses were given, Spike-specific TCR breadth and depth went up.

Second doses were pooled across both intervals (about 4 or about 12 weeks). To note about this clone: Antigen specificity is unknown.

Here immunoSEQ multiplex PCR was the method, and the copy in TCRdb shows in-frame clones only, minus some. Of 190,000 or so clones listed, 88% are singletons. There are 13 residues in the CDR3. Germline loops: CDR1 SGHAT, CDR2 FQNNGV. V was clipped by 0 bases and J by 9 bases; unmatched bases: 4. The source is an adult who received the AZD1222 COVID-19 vaccine. The chain links TRBV11-2 to TRBJ2-5; 7 positions agree with TRBD2. The sequenced sample was peripheral blood, obtained 28 days after the second AZD1222 dose. The CDR3 region is CASSLDRGSAQYF. Here the CDR3 DNA reads TGTGCCAGCAGCTTAGATCGCGGGAGCGCCCAGTACTTC.